This T cell receptor delta chain was recorded in a study of gamma-delta T cells after stem cell transplantation. TCRdb fed the RT-PCR reads to CATT. The data hold a few thousand delta-chain clones, with 3% to 4% observed a single time. On this clone itself: This may be a read error, as it is one base from a much larger clone.

Germline CDR1 reads GEAIGNYY; CDR2 reads EKD. With V trimmed by 3 bases and J by 1 base, 14 bases remained unmatched. The CDR3 is made up of 21 amino acids. Sequencing input: gamma-delta T cells. The chain is built from TRDV2 and TRDJ3; the match to TRDD3 covers 10 bases. The source of this sequence is a human donor. It is not recorded whose cells these are; they may come from a transplant donor. The CDR3 region is CACDRIMGDTPGSWDTRQMFF. In DNA, the CDR3 is TGTGCCTGTGACCGGATAATGGGGGATACTCCGGGGTCCTGGGACACCCGACAGATGTTTTTC.